Listed below are T cell receptor beta chains from one sample, sequenced in a study of shared clonotypes between healthy human individuals. Sequencing used immunoSEQ multiplex PCR; TCRdb keeps in-frame clones, though not all of them. The sample lists around 2,000,000 clones; about 95% were seen once. The sample taken for sequencing was naive CD8+ T cells sorted from blood. The receptors derive from a man between 18 and 35 years old in good health. The CDR3 runs from the conserved cysteine through the conserved F or W. Fields, in order: CDR3 protein, CDR3 DNA, J gene, D gene, clone size, V gene. A D gene is named only where the DNA matches it firmly. Some rows have no size entry. The others give once, few or many, or a class for an expanded clone.

CASSYPGGDEQFF TGTGCCAGCAGTTACCCGGGCGGCGATGAGCAGTTCTTC TRBJ2-1 - - TRBV6-5
CASSYGGKDTEAFF TGTGCCAGCAGTTACGGGGGAAAGGACACTGAAGCTTTCTTT TRBJ1-1 - - TRBV6-5
CASSSSNSNQPQHF TGTGCCAGCAGTTCCTCGAATAGCAATCAGCCCCAGCATTTT TRBJ1-5 - - TRBV6-6
CASGQGIEQFF TGTGCCTCGGGACAGGGAATAGAGCAGTTCTTC TRBJ2-1 TRBD1 once TRBV30
CASSFGGPGTYEQYF TGTGCCAGCAGCTTCGGGGGGCCCGGGACCTACGAGCAGTACTTC TRBJ2-7 - - TRBV5-5
CASSPNTPQLSGETQYF TGTGCCAGCAGTCCAAATACCCCCCAACTGTCAGGGGAGACCCAGTACTTC TRBJ2-5 - - TRBV27
CASSEALYSPLHF TGTGCCAGCTCAGAGGCACTTTATTCACCCCTCCACTTT TRBJ1-6 - - TRBV6-5
CASSVGNIQYF TGTGCCAGCAGCGTGGGGAACATTCAGTACTTC TRBJ2-4 - - TRBV9
CASRMAGGSYEQYF TGCGCCAGCAGGATGGCGGGGGGCTCCTACGAGCAGTACTTC TRBJ2-7 TRBD2 once TRBV5-1
CASSLTPAPMGAYEQYF TGTGCCAGCAGCTTAACGCCCGCCCCCATGGGCGCCTACGAGCAGTACTTC TRBJ2-7 - - TRBV7-3
CASSIQGSSYNEQFF TGTGCCAGCAGTATACAGGGAAGCTCCTACAATGAGCAGTTCTTC TRBJ2-1 - - TRBV6-5
CASSLHPGDEKLFF TGTGCTAGCAGCTTACACCCGGGCGATGAAAAACTGTTTTTT TRBJ1-4 - - TRBV7-7
CASRLQGSPLHF TGTGCCAGCAGACTCCAAGGGTCACCCCTCCACTTT TRBJ1-6 - - TRBV19
CASSIGLALSYEQYF TGTGCCAGCAGTATTGGACTAGCCCTCTCCTACGAGCAGTACTTC TRBJ2-7 TRBD2 - TRBV27
CASSLDTRFEQFF TGTGCCAGCAGTTTAGACACTAGGTTTGAGCAGTTCTTC TRBJ2-1 - - TRBV27
CASSESTPPANQPQHF TGTGCCAGCAGTGAATCGACCCCGCCGGCCAATCAGCCCCAGCATTTT TRBJ1-5 - - TRBV2
CASKSRPGGETSYEQYF TGCGCCAGCAAGAGCCGGCCCGGGGGGGAGACCTCCTACGAGCAGTACTTC TRBJ2-7 TRBD2 - TRBV5-1
CASSLSRGTEAFF TGTGCCAGCAGCCTTTCGCGGGGGACTGAAGCTTTCTTT TRBJ1-1 - - TRBV7-2
CASTLGLFGTSVYNEQFF TGTGCCAGCACCTTAGGATTATTTGGGACTAGCGTCTACAATGAGCAGTTCTTC TRBJ2-1 TRBD2 - TRBV7-8
CAWRRWGLDGYEQYF TGTGCCTGGAGGAGGTGGGGACTAGACGGGTACGAGCAGTACTTC TRBJ2-7 TRBD2 - TRBV30
CASSEQGGLIEAFF TGTGCCAGCAGTGAACAGGGAGGGTTGATTGAAGCTTTCTTT TRBJ1-1 - - TRBV6-1
CASSPEGGGSYNEQFF TGCGCCAGCAGCCCCGAAGGGGGTGGGTCCTACAATGAGCAGTTCTTC TRBJ2-1 - - TRBV4-1
CASSESGELFF TGCGCCAGCAGTGAGAGTGGGGAGCTGTTTTTT TRBJ2-2 - once TRBV10-2
CASSMRDAGQQYF TGTGCCAGTAGTATGAGGGACGCGGGACAGCAGTACTTC TRBJ2-7 - - TRBV19
CASCSLVDEKLFF TGCGCCAGCTGTTCGTTGGTAGATGAAAAACTGTTTTTT TRBJ1-4 - - TRBV4-1
CASSQRLFLREQYF TGCGCCAGCAGCCAAAGACTTTTCCTGAGGGAGCAGTACTTC TRBJ2-7 - - TRBV4-1
CASSFGLAGGLSQETQYF TGTGCCAGCAGCTTTGGGCTAGCGGGAGGGTTGTCACAAGAGACCCAGTACTTC TRBJ2-5 TRBD2 - TRBV7-8
CASSQEGHSPGSPLHF TGCGCCAGCAGCCAAGAGGGTCATTCACCGGGTTCACCCCTCCACTTT TRBJ1-6 - - TRBV4-1
CASSLGGVGSYNEQFF TGCGCCAGCAGCTTAGGAGGGGTGGGCTCCTACAATGAGCAGTTCTTC TRBJ2-1 - - TRBV5-1
CASYLPGDTQYF TGTGCCAGTTACCTACCGGGCGATACGCAGTATTTT TRBJ2-3 - - TRBV7-9
CASSSLGTSGPNEQFF TGTGCCAGCAGTTCCCTCGGGACTAGCGGACCGAATGAGCAGTTCTTC TRBJ2-1 TRBD2 - TRBV27
CASSFGGRRWGQPQHF TGTGCCAGCAGCTTTGGAGGACGCCGGTGGGGACAGCCCCAGCATTTT TRBJ1-5 - - TRBV5-4
CAWGTGGGYGYTF TGTGCCTGGGGGACAGGGGGAGGCTATGGCTACACCTTC TRBJ1-2 TRBD1 - TRBV30
CASSPETGTALGEQFF TGTGCCAGCAGCCCAGAAACAGGAACGGCCCTGGGTGAGCAGTTCTTC TRBJ2-1 - - TRBV7-9
CASSPSSGGAFEQFF TGTGCCAGCAGTCCTTCTAGCGGGGGGGCCTTTGAGCAGTTCTTC TRBJ2-1 TRBD2 - TRBV28
CSVTPIGQGWRYTF TGCAGCGTTACCCCAATTGGACAGGGGTGGCGCTACACCTTC TRBJ1-2 TRBD1 few TRBV29-1
CASSPLADTDTQYF TGTGCCAGCAGCCCCCTAGCGGACACAGATACGCAGTATTTT TRBJ2-3 TRBD2 - TRBV7-8
CASSVGGGPYNEQFF TGTGCCAGCAGCGTCGGCGGGGGCCCGTACAATGAGCAGTTCTTC TRBJ2-1 - - TRBV9
CASNLTGARDEQFF TGTGCCAGCAACCTGACGGGGGCTCGGGATGAGCAGTTCTTC TRBJ2-1 - - TRBV9
CASSLEAEIEETQYF TGTGCCAGCAGTTTAGAAGCGGAGATAGAAGAGACCCAGTACTTC TRBJ2-5 - - TRBV28
CASSMAGGNTEAFF TGTGCCAGCAGCATGGCGGGGGGGAACACTGAAGCTTTCTTT TRBJ1-1 - - TRBV7-8
CASSYSAGGSSYNEQFF TGTGCCAGCAGTTACAGTGCGGGGGGTTCCTCCTACAATGAGCAGTTCTTC TRBJ2-1 TRBD2 - TRBV2
CASNQGGNTEAFF TGTGCCAGCAACCAGGGAGGGAACACTGAAGCTTTCTTT TRBJ1-1 - - TRBV5-6
CASSSRGGLAGSNEQFF TGTGCCAGCAGCTCTCGGGGCGGGCTAGCGGGAAGCAATGAGCAGTTCTTC TRBJ2-1 TRBD2 once TRBV27
CASSQDGQGTLGSYEQYF TGTGCCAGCAGCCAAGACGGACAGGGGACCCTTGGGTCCTACGAGCAGTACTTC TRBJ2-7 TRBD1 - TRBV4-2
CASSPGGLATYEQYF TGTGCCAGCAGCCCGGGGGGACTAGCGACATACGAGCAGTACTTC TRBJ2-7 TRBD2 - TRBV5-4
CASKAGNTEAFF TGCGCCAGCAAGGCGGGGAACACTGAAGCTTTCTTT TRBJ1-1 - - TRBV5-1
CASSLVTATEAFF TGTGCCAGCAGCTTAGTGACAGCCACTGAAGCTTTCTTT TRBJ1-1 - - TRBV7-2
CASSQDGGAPQPQHF TGCGCCAGCAGCCAAGACGGGGGGGCCCCTCAGCCCCAGCATTTT TRBJ1-5 - - TRBV4-1
CASSLIGLAVQETQYF TGTGCCAGCAGCTTAATCGGCCTAGCGGTTCAAGAGACCCAGTACTTC TRBJ2-5 TRBD2 - TRBV7-2
CASSIGYLVDYGYTF TGTGCCAGTAGTATAGGATACTTAGTAGACTATGGCTACACCTTC TRBJ1-2 - - TRBV19
CASSVDGDEQFF TGTGCCAGCAGTGTGGATGGTGATGAGCAGTTCTTC TRBJ2-1 - - TRBV6-1
CAATWGRETIDEQFF TGTGCCGCTACCTGGGGGCGGGAGACGATCGATGAGCAGTTCTTC TRBJ2-1 - - TRBV2